These T cell receptor beta chains were read from a single sample in a study of shared clonotypes between healthy human individuals. Clones were read by immunoSEQ multiplex PCR, and TCRdb kept only the in-frame ones, dropping some. Of about 1.9 million clones in the sample, roughly 95% were seen once. Sequencing was done on a sample of naive CD8+ T cells from PBMCs. These receptors were obtained from a man aged 18 to 35 in good health. Some clones in this sample may be carry-over from other donors' samples. Both conserved end residues are part of each CDR3. Each record gives: V gene, J gene, clone size, D gene, CDR3 DNA, CDR3 protein. A D gene is named only where the DNA matches it firmly. Not every row has a clone size; where given, it reads once, few, many or a size class.

TRBV2	TRBJ2-1	.	.	TGTGCCAGCAGTGAACTTGGCGGAGGCCTCTACAATGAGCAGTTCTTC	CASSELGGGLYNEQFF
TRBV10-3	TRBJ2-7	.	.	TGTGCCATCAGTGTCGGGTGGGAGCAGTACTTC	CAISVGWEQYF
TRBV10-3	TRBJ2-1	once	TRBD2	TGTGCCATCAGTGATAGTAGCGGGAGCTCCTACAATGAGCAGTTCTTC	CAISDSSGSSYNEQFF
TRBV28	TRBJ2-2	.	TRBD2	TGTGCCAGCAGTGAAGGACTAGCGGGACCCCATCCGAACACCGGGGAGCTGTTTTTT	CASSEGLAGPHPNTGELFF
TRBV7-6	TRBJ2-4	.	.	TGTGCCAGCAGCTTTTCCCCTTACTCCGCCAAAAACATTCAGTACTTC	CASSFSPYSAKNIQYF
TRBV15	TRBJ2-7	.	TRBD1	TGTGCCACCAGCAGGGGACAGGGAGCTGACGAGCAGTACTTC	CATSRGQGADEQYF
TRBV4-1	TRBJ2-7	.	TRBD2	TGCGCCAGCAGCCCCGCGGGAGCGGGCTACGAGCAGTACTTC	CASSPAGAGYEQYF
TRBV18	TRBJ2-5	.	TRBD2	TGTGCCAGCTCACCCCCGGTCGGAGATAGCGGGAGTCAAGAGACCCAGTACTTC	CASSPPVGDSGSQETQYF
TRBV6-1	TRBJ1-4	.	.	TGTGCCAGCCAAATTAGGGCAACTAATGAAAAACTGTTTTTT	CASQIRATNEKLFF
TRBV2	TRBJ1-1	.	.	TGTGCCAGCAGTGAGACGAGGTCTGAAGCTTTCTTT	CASSETRSEAFF
TRBV2	TRBJ2-1	.	TRBD2	TGTGCCAGCAGGCTAGCGGGAGGCAATGAGCAGTTCTTC	CASRLAGGNEQFF
TRBV5-5	TRBJ1-5	.	.	TGTGCCAGCAGCTTGGTGCAGGGAAATCAGCCCCAGCATTTT	CASSLVQGNQPQHF
TRBV28	TRBJ1-1	.	.	TGTGCCAGCAGTCCGCAGGGGCGGGGGAACACTGAAGCTTTCTTT	CASSPQGRGNTEAFF
TRBV28	TRBJ1-4	.	TRBD1	TGTGCCAGCAGTTACACAGGGGGGGACCTGTTTTTT	CASSYTGGDLFF
TRBV11-2	TRBJ1-4	.	TRBD1	TGTGCCAGCAGCCCAATAAACGACAGGGCTGCATCAACTAATGAAAAACTGTTTTTT	CASSPINDRAASTNEKLFF
TRBV9	TRBJ2-5	.	.	TGTGCCAGCAGCGAGAGCGGGTACCAAGAGACCCAGTACTTC	CASSESGYQETQYF
TRBV28	TRBJ2-7	.	TRBD1	TGTGCCAGCAGTTCACTCTTCGGACAGGGTGGTAAGCGAGGCGAGCAGTACTTC	CASSSLFGQGGKRGEQYF
TRBV4-3	TRBJ2-5	.	TRBD2	TGCGCCAGCAGCTTAAGCGCGGGAGCAGAGACCCAGTACTTC	CASSLSAGAETQYF
TRBV4-1	TRBJ2-3	once	.	TGCGCCAGCAGCCAACTTCCAGGGCCTGGCACAGATACGCAGTATTTT	CASSQLPGPGTDTQYF
TRBV5-1	TRBJ1-1	.	TRBD1	TGCGCCAGCAGCTCCGACAGGGAGACCCTGAACACTGAAGCTTTCTTT	CASSSDRETLNTEAFF
TRBV6-5	TRBJ1-1	few	.	TGTGCCAGCAGCCCTACCGGGCTGTACACTGAAGCTTTCTTT	CASSPTGLYTEAFF
TRBV2	TRBJ2-1	.	.	TGTGCCAGCAGGGGGGCGGGCGGAGCCTACAATGAGCAGTTCTTC	CASRGAGGAYNEQFF
TRBV19	TRBJ2-7	.	.	TGTGCCAGTAGTATGGCAGGCACACCCTACGAGCAGTACTTC	CASSMAGTPYEQYF
TRBV19	TRBJ2-5	.	.	TGTGCCAGTACCCAGTGGGGGATGGAAGAGACCCAGTACTTC	CASTQWGMEETQYF
TRBV27	TRBJ2-3	.	.	TGTGCCAGCAGTCCTATAGTTAACACAGATACGCAGTATTTT	CASSPIVNTDTQYF
TRBV9	TRBJ2-1	.	TRBD2	TGTGCCAGCAGCCTTCTCCAAGGGACTAGCTTGCATGAGCAGTTCTTC	CASSLLQGTSLHEQFF
TRBV28	TRBJ2-7	once	TRBD2	TGTGCCAGCAGCCGGGGAGCGGGGGCCTACGAGCAGTACTTC	CASSRGAGAYEQYF
TRBV7-9	TRBJ2-1	.	.	TGTGCCAGCAGCTCCACAATATGGAATGAGCAGTTCTTC	CASSSTIWNEQFF
TRBV28	TRBJ2-5	.	TRBD2	TGTGCCAGCAGTTTAGAGACTAGCGAACAAGAGACCCAGTACTTC	CASSLETSEQETQYF
TRBV29-1	TRBJ2-1	.	TRBD1	TGCAGCGCCGGGACAGGAGGCTACAATGAGCAGTTCTTC	CSAGTGGYNEQFF
TRBV18	TRBJ2-1	.	.	TGTGCCAGCTCACCAAATTCTTTTTGGGGGGACAATGAGCAGTTCTTC	CASSPNSFWGDNEQFF
TRBV27	TRBJ2-3	.	TRBD2	TGTGCCAGCAGTTCCTCAGCGGGATTGTCTACAGATACGCAGTATTTT	CASSSSAGLSTDTQYF
TRBV6-5	TRBJ2-7	.	TRBD2	TGTGCCAGCAGCTTTAGCGGGGTTAGCTCCTACGAGCAGTACTTC	CASSFSGVSSYEQYF
TRBV6-5	TRBJ2-6	.	TRBD2	TGTGCCAGCAGTTACTCCCGGGAGGGTGGGGCCAACGTCCTGACTTTC	CASSYSREGGANVLTF
TRBV5-6	TRBJ2-7	.	TRBD1	TGTGCCAGCAGCGTGACAGGGTATGCCTCCTACGAGCAGTACTTC	CASSVTGYASYEQYF
TRBV28	TRBJ2-1	.	.	TGTGCCAGCAGTTCAAGGGTCTTAGGGGAGTTCTACAATGAGCAGTTCTTC	CASSSRVLGEFYNEQFF
TRBV28	TRBJ1-2	.	.	TGTGCCAGCGAAAAGACGGCGGCGAGGGAGGCAGCTAACTATGGCTACACCTTC	CASEKTAAREAANYGYTF
TRBV4-3	TRBJ1-5	.	TRBD1	TGCGCCAGCAGCCAGACGACAGGGAACCAGCCCCAGCATTTT	CASSQTTGNQPQHF
TRBV20-1	TRBJ1-2	.	.	TGCAGTGCCTCACCTTCTCGGGGCTACACCTTC	CSASPSRGYTF
TRBV28	TRBJ2-7	once	.	TGTGCCAGCAGTTTTGATGTCTACGAGCAGTACTTC	CASSFDVYEQYF
TRBV19	TRBJ2-3	.	.	TGTGCCAGTAGTATGTACTCCCCAACCAATACGCAGTATTTT	CASSMYSPTNTQYF
TRBV5-1	TRBJ2-7	.	TRBD1	TGCGCCTCCGGTCAGGGGGCGAGGTACGAGCAGTACTTC	CASGQGARYEQYF
TRBV28	TRBJ2-1	once	.	TGTGCCAGCAGTTTATTAACCAGTGCCGAGGGATACAATGAGCAGTTCTTC	CASSLLTSAEGYNEQFF
TRBV7-9	TRBJ2-1	.	.	TGTGCCAGCAGCTTAGCGCTCGAGGGCCTCGGGCAGTTCTTC	CASSLALEGLGQFF
TRBV6-1	TRBJ1-1	.	.	TGTGCCAGCAGTATTGAGGACACTTGGAACACTGAAGCTTTCTTT	CASSIEDTWNTEAFF
TRBV11-2	TRBJ2-5	.	.	TGTGCCAGCAGCTTATCCGGTCAGACCCAGTACTTC	CASSLSGQTQYF
TRBV21-1	TRBJ1-5	few	.	TGTGCCAGCAGCAAAAACTCGGACGTGGTAGGCAATCAGCCCCAGCATTTT	CASSKNSDVVGNQPQHF
TRBV6-5	TRBJ2-1	.	.	TGTGCCAGCAGACATCCCTCCGATGAGCAGTTCTTC	CASRHPSDEQFF
TRBV21-1	TRBJ1-2	few	.	TGTGCCAGCAGCAAAGGCCGGGACACTAGCTATGGCTACACCTTC	CASSKGRDTSYGYTF
TRBV7-6	TRBJ2-1	.	TRBD2	TGTGCCAGCAGCCAAGGGAGGGCGGAGCAGTTCTTC	CASSQGRAEQFF
TRBV6-5	TRBJ2-1	.	.	TGTGCCAGCAACCCGCCCGGAGGCTACAATGAGCAGTTCTTC	CASNPPGGYNEQFF